This T cell receptor (beta chain) came from a study of OX40 agonist ivuxolimab in advanced cancers. Autoimmune disease history or systemic immunosuppression disqualified patients. Repertoires were generated with immunoSEQ multiplex PCR, while TCRdb's copy carries only in-frame clones and drops some. The data contain about 19,000 clones, roughly 79% of them singletons. The study's findings and limits: Within 6 weeks, CD4+ and CD8+ blood T cells expanded clonally at 0.1 to 3.0 mg/kg.

Concerning this clone itself: Its antigen is as yet unknown.

V lost 5 bases and J lost 4, with 9 bases in between. This CDR3 contains 12 residues. Germline V lookup: CDR1 SGHTA, CDR2 FQGNSA. The receptor was isolated from an adult with an advanced solid tumor such as melanoma, head and neck, liver or kidney cancer. The material sequenced was CD4+ or CD8+ T cells sorted from blood, taken in a trial of the OX40 agonist ivuxolimab. The chain is built from TRBV7-2 and TRBJ2-7; no definite D call. The CDR3 sequence is CASSEDDYEQYF. The CDR3 nucleotides read TGTGCCAGCAGCGAGGACGATTACGAGCAGTACTTC.